These T cell receptor beta chains were read from a single sample in a study of blood T cell repertoires in COVID-19. Data came from immunoSEQ multiplex PCR; TCRdb stores just in-frame clones and leaves some out. The sample shows 70,000 to 90,000 clones, 75% to 95% of them seen only once. Sequenced input: peripheral blood. Every receptor here comes from a human donor in a cohort sampled during active COVID-19. The CDR3 runs from the conserved cysteine through the conserved F or W. A D gene is named only where the DNA matches it firmly. Rows give clone size only sometimes, using once, few, many, or a class for an expanded clone.

clone_size: .; j_call: TRBJ1-2; d_call: .; v_call: TRBV5-1; cdr3_nt: TGCGCCAGCAGTGAAAACCAGGCTAACTATGGCTACACCTTC; cdr3_aa: CASSENQANYGYTF
clone_size: .; j_call: TRBJ2-2; d_call: .; v_call: TRBV24-1; cdr3_nt: TGTGCCACCAGTGATTCCACGAGCACCGGGGAGCTGTTTTTT; cdr3_aa: CATSDSTSTGELFF
clone_size: .; j_call: TRBJ2-5; d_call: TRBD1; v_call: TRBV9; cdr3_nt: TGTGCCAGCAGCGAGGCACAGGGGACCTGGTACCAAGAGACCCAGTACTTC; cdr3_aa: CASSEAQGTWYQETQYF
clone_size: .; j_call: TRBJ1-3; d_call: TRBD1; v_call: TRBV5-1; cdr3_nt: TGCGCCAGCAGCGGGGGACAGGGTTCCTCTGGAAACACCATATATTTT; cdr3_aa: CASSGGQGSSGNTIYF
clone_size: once; j_call: TRBJ2-1; d_call: .; v_call: TRBV7-8; cdr3_nt: TGTGCCAGCAGCCGACAGGCCACCGGGGATGAGCAGTTCTTC; cdr3_aa: CASSRQATGDEQFF
clone_size: .; j_call: TRBJ1-1; d_call: .; v_call: TRBV9; cdr3_nt: TGTGCCAGCGGCGGGTGGGAGGCCACTGAAGCTTTCTTT; cdr3_aa: CASGGWEATEAFF
clone_size: .; j_call: TRBJ2-4; d_call: .; v_call: TRBV2; cdr3_nt: TGTGCCAGCAGTGTACAGGGACAAAAGGCCAAAAACATTCAGTACTTC; cdr3_aa: CASSVQGQKAKNIQYF
clone_size: .; j_call: TRBJ1-5; d_call: TRBD1; v_call: TRBV11-2; cdr3_nt: TGTGCCAGCAGTCAGGACAGGTACAATCAGCCCCAGCATTTT; cdr3_aa: CASSQDRYNQPQHF
clone_size: .; j_call: TRBJ2-2; d_call: TRBD2; v_call: TRBV2; cdr3_nt: TGTGCCAGCAGTGACTTGGTGGGGGGGGGTCTTATTCGGGAGCTGTTTTTT; cdr3_aa: CASSDLVGGGLIRELFF
clone_size: .; j_call: TRBJ2-5; d_call: TRBD1; v_call: TRBV15; cdr3_nt: TGTGCCACCGGACAGGGGGCCGGTGAGACCCAGTACTTC; cdr3_aa: CATGQGAGETQYF